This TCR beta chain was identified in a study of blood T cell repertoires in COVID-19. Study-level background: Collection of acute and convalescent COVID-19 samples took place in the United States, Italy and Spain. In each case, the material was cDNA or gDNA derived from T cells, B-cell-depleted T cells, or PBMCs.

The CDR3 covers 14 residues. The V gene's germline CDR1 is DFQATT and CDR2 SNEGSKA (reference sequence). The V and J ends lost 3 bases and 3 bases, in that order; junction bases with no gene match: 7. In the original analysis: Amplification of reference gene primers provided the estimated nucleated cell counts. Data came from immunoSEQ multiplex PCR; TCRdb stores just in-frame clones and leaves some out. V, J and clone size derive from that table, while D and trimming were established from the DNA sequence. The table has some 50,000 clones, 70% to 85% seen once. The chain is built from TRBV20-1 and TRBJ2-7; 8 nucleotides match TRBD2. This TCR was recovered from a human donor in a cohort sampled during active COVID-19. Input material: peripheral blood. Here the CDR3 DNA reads TGCAGTGCTAGTTTTAGCGGGGATTACTACGAGCAGTACTTC. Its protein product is CSASFSGDYYEQYF.